The sequence of this T cell receptor beta chain was determined in a study of shared clonotypes between healthy human individuals. For the study at large: CD4 naive cells filled three plates per donor, CD4 memory three, CD8 naive two and CD8 memory one.

CD4+ cells were split into CD45RA+ naive and CD45RA-negative memory subsets. The junction had 14 bases not matched to a gene; V was cut back by 3 bases and J by 0 bases. This CDR3 contains 19 residues. Germline assignment: CDR1 MDHEN and CDR2 SYDVKM. Broader study findings: Rarefaction showed that sequencing of sorted subsets was incomplete (despite large depth).

Method: immunoSEQ multiplex PCR; TCRdb's copy keeps in-frame clones and lacks some. The data show 2 million to 3 million clones, more than 85% seen once. Points on this clone: Its antigen is not known.

The V call is TRBV28, the J call TRBJ2-3; 8 bases match TRBD2. What was sequenced was naive CD4+ T cells from PBMCs. Subset: CD45RA+ positively selected. The clonotype was recovered from a man aged 18 to 35 in good health. Some clones in this sample may be carry-over from other donors' samples. For the CDR3, the DNA is TGTGCCAGCAGTTTTCAGGGCGGCGGGAGGCCCCCGAGCACAGATACGCAGTATTTT. Translated: CASSFQGGGRPPSTDTQYF.